These 26 T cell receptor beta chains came from one sample sequenced in a study of cytomegalovirus exposure and HLA in healthy donors. Generated by immunoSEQ multiplex PCR, the TCRdb table keeps only in-frame clones and is missing some. Here the sample spans 50,000 to 65,000 clones, 85% to 90% being singletons. The sequencing input was PBMCs. The source is a woman younger than 30 in good health and CMV-seronegative.

J is TRBJ1-2 and V is TRBV5-4, with TRBD1 matching over 11 bases. The CDR3 is 13 residues long. With V trimmed by 3 bases and J by 5 bases, 0 bases remained unmatched. Germline CDR1 SGHNT, CDR2 YYREEE (reference sequence). As DNA, the CDR3 is TGTGCCAGCAGCTGGGACAGGGGGTATGGCTACACCTTC. Encoded protein: CASSWDRGYGYTF. Complete variable domain (other parts from reference TRBV5-4 and TRBJ1-2): ETGVTQSPTHLIKTRGQQVTLRCSSQSGHNTVSWYQQALGQGPQFIFQYYREEENGRGNFPPRFSGLQFPNYSSELNVNALELDDSALYLCASSWDRGYGYTFGSGTRLTVV.

The CDR3 region is CASSPRQGRSYEQYF. The CDR3 nucleotides are TGTGCCAGCAGCCCCCGACAGGGAAGGTCCTACGAGCAGTACTTC. The chain has TRBV14 and TRBJ2-7, with 7 bases identical to TRBD1. This CDR3 spans 15 amino acids. V shed 4 bases and J 1 base; nucleotides not matched to a gene: 7. Germline V gives CDR1 SGHDN, CDR2 FVKESK.

The genes are TRBV10-3 and TRBJ1-1, with TRBD1 identical over 8 bases. V was pared by 10 bases and J by 4 bases, with 5 bases of the junction left unmatched. The CDR3 totals 12 residues. Germline V CDR1 and CDR2: ENHRY, SYGVKD. CDR3 DNA: TGTGCCACCGGGGACAGGCGCACTGAAGCTTTCTTT. Protein sequence: CATGDRRTEAFF.

The rearrangement uses TRBV7-9 and TRBJ1-1; D is unclear. V gave up 1 base and J gave up 0 bases, with 9 bases separating them. This CDR3 region has 15 residues. CDR1 SEHNR and CDR2 FQNEAQ come from the germline V gene (reference sequence). The CDR3 region is CASSLESIMNTEAFF. DNA for the CDR3: TGTGCCAGCAGCTTAGAGAGCATTATGAACACTGAAGCTTTCTTT.

The CDR3: CASSLEGTGSRGYTF. The DNA of the CDR3 is TGCGCCAGCAGCTTGGAGGGCACAGGGTCTCGTGGCTACACCTTC. V usage is TRBV5-1 and J usage is TRBJ1-2; weak D call: TRBD1 (6 bases). Trimming pared 0 bases from V and 7 bases from J, leaving 16 bases between. Germline CDR1 SGHRS, CDR2 YFSETQ. This CDR3 has 15 amino acids.

The rearrangement links TRBV6-6 to TRBJ1-2; 7 bases are a match to TRBD1. This CDR3 is built from 14 residues. V lost 2 bases to trimming and J lost 3 bases; unmatched junction nucleotides: 3. Germline lookup yields CDR1 MNHNY and CDR2 SVGAGI (reference sequence). CDR3 region: CASSYITGDYGYTF. The CDR3 DNA reads TGTGCCAGCAGTTACATCACAGGGGACTATGGCTACACCTTC.

With respect to this clone: An end of the junction differs from the germline gene, which may be a read error. This sequence joins TRBV7-7 and TRBJ2-3; 10 nucleotides align to TRBD2. The CDR3 length is 15 residues. Germline-derived CDR1 and CDR2 are SSHAT and FNYEAQ (reference sequence). CDR3 in amino acids: CASSPGLAAADTQYF. CDR3 in DNA: TGTGCTAGCAGCCCCGGACTAGCGGCGGCAGATACGCAGTATTTT.

The chain combines TRBV6-5 with TRBJ2-7; D is perhaps TRBD1 (6 bases). V lost 2 bases and J lost 5, with 7 bases in between. From germline, CDR1 is MNHEY and CDR2 SVGAGI. This CDR3 is 12 amino acids long. In DNA form, the CDR3 reads TGTGCCAGCAGTTACAGGGGGAACGAGCAGTACTTC. Amino acid sequence: CASSYRGNEQYF.

The chain joins TRBV5-1 to TRBJ2-1, with D unclear. In germline, CDR1 is SGHRS, CDR2 YFSETQ. Deletions cut 9 bases from V and 5 bases from J, with 15 bases between. The CDR3 runs to 13 residues. As DNA, the CDR3 is TGCGCCAACACCCTGGGCCAAAACAATGAGCAGTTCTTC. Its translation is CANTLGQNNEQFF.

This chain connects TRBV7-8 to TRBJ1-1, with D perhaps matching TRBD1 (5 bases). Germline CDR1 and CDR2: SGHVS and FQNEAQ. Trimming removed 5 bases at V and 4 bases at J, with 17 bases between. The CDR3 length is 15 residues. In DNA form, the CDR3 reads TGTGCCAGCAGCACGGCAGGGAAAGTGGGCACTGAAGCTTTCTTT. It specifies CASSTAGKVGTEAFF.

The chain uses TRBV5-1 and TRBJ2-7; D might be TRBD2 (5 bases). The germline gives CDR1 SGHRS, CDR2 YFSETQ. Trimming removed 0 bases at V and 0 bases at J, with 10 bases between. The CDR3 loop spans 15 amino acids. For the CDR3, the DNA is TGCGCCAGCAGCTTGGAGGCGGGTCTCTCCTACGAGCAGTACTTC. This encodes CASSLEAGLSYEQYF. Complete variable domain (other parts from reference TRBV5-1 and TRBJ2-7): KAGVTQTPRYLIKTRGQQVTLSCSPISGHRSVSWYQQTPGQGLQFLFEYFSETQRNKGNFPGRFSGRQFSNSRSEMNVSTLELGDSALYLCASSLEAGLSYEQYFGPGTRLTVT.

J is TRBJ2-1 and V is TRBV7-8, with 11 bases identical to TRBD2. J lost 4 bases, V lost 5 bases, and 7 bases had no gene match. The CDR3 extends over 16 amino acids. Germline V lookup: CDR1 SGHVS, CDR2 FQNEAQ. The CDR3 DNA sequence: TGTGCCAGCAGCACCACTAGCGGGGGCCTGTACAATGAGCAGTTCTTC. Amino acid sequence: CASSTTSGGLYNEQFF.

The chain carries TRBV7-9 and TRBJ1-2; the match to TRBD1 covers 7 bases. Trimming cost V 2 bases and J 0 bases; bases outside gene matches: 9. Germline CDR1 is SEHNR and CDR2 is FQNEAQ (reference sequence). The CDR3 length is 17 residues. Here the CDR3 reads CASSLSVGTDSNYGYTF. CDR3 DNA: TGTGCCAGCAGCTTATCGGTGGGGACAGATTCTAACTATGGCTACACCTTC. The whole variable domain, remainder taken from reference TRBV7-9 and TRBJ1-2, is DTGVSQNPRHKITKRGQNVTFRCDPISEHNRLYWYRQTLGQGPEFLTYFQNEAQLEKSRLLSDRFSAERPKGSFSTLEIQRTEQGDSAMYLCASSLSVGTDSNYGYTFGSGTRLTVV.

The V gene is TRBV28, the J gene TRBJ2-7; 7 bases are shared with TRBD2. After removal of 3 bases from V and 3 bases from J, the junction contained 11 bases not matched to a gene. Germline lookup yields CDR1 MDHEN and CDR2 SYDVKM. The CDR3 totals 16 residues. CDR3 DNA sequence: TGTGCCAGCAGTTTCGTGGGTGGCGGGAGAGGCTACGAGCAGTACTTC. This sequence encodes CASSFVGGGRGYEQYF.

This chain connects TRBV14 to TRBJ2-5; D possibly corresponds to TRBD2 (6 bases). V lost 3 bases to trimming and J lost 4 bases, with 15 bases between them. This CDR3 contains 15 residues. CDR1 is SGHDN and CDR2 is FVKESK in the germline V gene. CDR3 sequence: CASSHRGGVAETQYF. CDR3 DNA sequence: TGTGCCAGCAGCCACCGTGGAGGGGTAGCAGAGACCCAGTACTTC.

J is TRBJ1-4 and V is TRBV19, with TRBD1 matching over 7 bases. The CDR3 contains 16 residues. V lost 6 bases to trimming and J lost 5 bases; unmatched junction nucleotides: 12. Germline CDR1 is LNHDA and CDR2 is SQIVND (reference sequence). The CDR3 coding sequence is TGTGCCAGTAGCAGCTACGGACAAGGGGGCAATGAAAAACTGTTTTTT. Protein: CASSSYGQGGNEKLFF.

V gene TRBV5-6 combines with J gene TRBJ2-3; D remains ambiguous. The CDR3 spans 12 residues. Per germline, CDR1 SGHDT and CDR2 YYEEEE. V shed 3 bases and J shed 6 bases, with 8 bases lying between them. The CDR3 DNA is TGTGCCAGCAGCTCGCTAGGCGATACGCAGTATTTT. It translates to CASSSLGDTQYF.

The chain uses TRBV19 and TRBJ1-5, with 12 bases fitting TRBD1. Losses at the gene ends were 10 bases for V and 5 bases for J; bases not matched to a gene: 3. Germline CDR1 and CDR2: LNHDA and SQIVND (reference sequence). This CDR3 region has 13 residues. The CDR3 protein is CATRDRGHQPQHF. In DNA, the CDR3 is TGTGCCACCCGGGACAGGGGGCATCAGCCCCAGCATTTT.

The chain has TRBV5-1 and TRBJ2-3; 7 bases agree with TRBD2. This CDR3 contains 14 residues. With 3 bases clipped from V and 9 bases from J, the junction kept 10 bases outside the gene matches. Germline assignment: CDR1 SGHRS and CDR2 YFSETQ. The CDR3, as DNA: TGCGCCAGCAGCTCCCCTAGCGGCCTGGAAACGCAGTATTTT. This encodes CASSSPSGLETQYF.

The V gene is TRBV5-4, the J gene TRBJ2-2; 7 nucleotides line up with TRBD2. The V gene's germline CDR1 is SGHNT and CDR2 YYREEE (reference sequence). V gave up 5 bases and J gave up 5 bases; unmatched junction bases: 3. The CDR3 has 13 amino acids. The CDR3 reads CASSFSGTGELFF. Written as DNA, the CDR3 is TGTGCCAGCAGTTTTAGCGGGACCGGGGAGCTGTTTTTT.

The rearrangement joins TRBV7-3 to TRBJ2-3; 8 bases line up with TRBD1. Germline V gene sequence: CDR1 SGHTA, CDR2 FQGTGA. Losses at the gene ends were 3 bases for V and 1 base for J; bases not matched to a gene: 0. The CDR3 is 14 amino acids. CDR3: CASSLGQGTDTQYF. The CDR3 nucleotides are TGTGCCAGCAGCTTGGGACAGGGCACAGATACGCAGTATTTT.

V usage is TRBV29-1 and J usage is TRBJ1-1; D is perhaps TRBD1 (5 bases). V shed 5 bases and J shed 11 bases, with 18 bases lying between them. This CDR3 is 12 amino acids long. CDR1 is SQVTM, CDR2 ANQGSEA, per germline. CDR3 residues: CSVPTGAGEAFF. For the CDR3, the DNA is TGCAGCGTTCCTACCGGGGCGGGGGAGGCTTTCTTT.

V gene TRBV9 combines with J gene TRBJ2-5; 7 bases fit TRBD2. The ends lost 0 bases at V and 4 bases at J; junction bases unmatched: 9. Germline V gene data show CDR1 as SGDLS and CDR2 as YYNGEE. This CDR3 comprises 16 residues. The DNA of the CDR3 is TGTGCCAGCAGCGTAGGGGACTGGGGGGGGGTAGAGACCCAGTACTTC. It encodes CASSVGDWGGVETQYF.

The chain uses TRBV30 and TRBJ1-5; a possible D gene is TRBD1 (5 bases). The germline V gene encodes CDR1 GTSNPN and CDR2 SVGIG (reference sequence). The CDR3 spans 15 residues. With 0 bases removed from V and 1 base from J, the gap between germline ends came to 10 bases. The DNA of the CDR3 is TGTGCCTGGAGTGTAGAGTCAGGGAGCAATCAGCCCCAGCATTTT. As protein: CAWSVESGSNQPQHF.

The V gene is TRBV28, the J gene TRBJ2-2; perhaps TRBD2 as D (7 bases). Germline V gene data show CDR1 as MDHEN and CDR2 as SYDVKM. V was pared by 3 bases and J by 0 bases, with 11 bases between. CDR3 length: 16 residues. In nucleotides, the CDR3 is TGTGCCAGCAGTTTGGAGGGGGGGGCGAACACCGGGGAGCTGTTTTTT. Its translation: CASSLEGGANTGELFF.

The sample holds one count of this clone. In DNA form, the CDR3 reads TGCGCCAGCAGCCAGGAAGACAGGGGGCAGGGAAAACTGTTTTTT. This codes for CASSQEDRGQGKLFF. This chain links TRBV4-1 with TRBJ1-4; 10 nucleotides align to TRBD1. Germline V gene data show CDR1 as MGHRA and CDR2 as YSYEKL. The CDR3 has 15 residues. V lost 3 bases to trimming and J lost 10 bases; unmatched junction nucleotides: 8.